This TCR beta chain is drawn from a study of memory CD4+ T cells and cytomegalovirus serostatus. Across the study: This sample comes from healthy Belgian adults, about nine CMV seropositive, roughly 22 seronegative.

Assay: immunoSEQ multiplex PCR; the TCRdb copy retains only in-frame clones and omits some. In the table there are about 56,000 clones, about four fifths of which are singletons. The sort gate was single viable CD3+CD4+CD8-CD45RO+ cells for memory CD4+ T cells. Total CD4+ T cells were enriched by CD4 positive selection. Concerning this clone: Its cognate antigen is unknown.

Study-level results: CD4+ memory repertoires contained about two fifths of the 164 reported CMV TCRbeta sequences.

This sequence was found in an adult in good health and CMV-seronegative. The sequenced sample consisted of memory CD4+ T cells from blood.

CDR3 in amino acids: CASSEQGANYGYTF. CDR3 nucleotides: TGTGCCAGCAGTGAACAGGGGGCTAACTATGGCTACACCTTC. This chain connects TRBV25-1 to TRBJ1-2; 7 bases match TRBD1. J lost 0 bases, V lost 2 bases, and 0 bases had no gene match. The CDR3 is made up of 14 amino acids. CDR1 is MGHDK, CDR2 SYGVNS, per germline.